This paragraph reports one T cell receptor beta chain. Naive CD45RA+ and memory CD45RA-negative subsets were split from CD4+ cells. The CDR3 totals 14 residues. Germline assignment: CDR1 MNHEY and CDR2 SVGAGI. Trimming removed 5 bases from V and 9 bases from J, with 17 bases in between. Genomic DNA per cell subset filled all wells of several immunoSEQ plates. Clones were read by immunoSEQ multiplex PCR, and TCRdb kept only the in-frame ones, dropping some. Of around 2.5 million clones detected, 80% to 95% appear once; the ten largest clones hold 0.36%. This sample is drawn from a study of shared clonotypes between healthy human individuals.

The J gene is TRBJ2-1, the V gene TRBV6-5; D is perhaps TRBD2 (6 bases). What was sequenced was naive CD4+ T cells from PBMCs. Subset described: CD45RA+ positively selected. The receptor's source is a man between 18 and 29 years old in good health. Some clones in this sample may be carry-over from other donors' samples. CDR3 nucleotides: TGTGCCAGCAGTCTCGGGACCGCGGAGGGTGAGCAGTTCTTC. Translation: CASSLGTAEGEQFF.